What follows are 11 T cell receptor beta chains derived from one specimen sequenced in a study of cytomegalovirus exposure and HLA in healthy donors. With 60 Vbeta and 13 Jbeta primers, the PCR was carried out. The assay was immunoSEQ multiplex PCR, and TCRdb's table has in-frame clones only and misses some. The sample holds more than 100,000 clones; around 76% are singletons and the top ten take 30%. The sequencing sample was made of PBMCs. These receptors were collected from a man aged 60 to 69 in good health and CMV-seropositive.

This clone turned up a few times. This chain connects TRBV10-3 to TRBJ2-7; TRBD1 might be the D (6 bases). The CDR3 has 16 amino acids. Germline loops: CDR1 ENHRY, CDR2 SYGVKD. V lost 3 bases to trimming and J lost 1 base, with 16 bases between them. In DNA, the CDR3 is TGTGCCATCAGTGACATTAGGTCAGGGGATTCCTACGAGCAGTACTTC. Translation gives CAISDIRSGDSYEQYF.

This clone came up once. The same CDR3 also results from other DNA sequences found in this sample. CDR3 region: CASSLDRATEAFF. CDR3 DNA sequence: TGCGCCAGCAGCTTGGACAGGGCCACTGAAGCTTTCTTT. The V gene is TRBV5-1, the J gene TRBJ1-1; the D gene is possibly TRBD1 (6 bases). Trimming pared 0 bases from V and 4 bases from J, leaving 7 bases between. Germline CDR1 is SGHRS and CDR2 is YFSETQ. This CDR3 comprises 13 residues.

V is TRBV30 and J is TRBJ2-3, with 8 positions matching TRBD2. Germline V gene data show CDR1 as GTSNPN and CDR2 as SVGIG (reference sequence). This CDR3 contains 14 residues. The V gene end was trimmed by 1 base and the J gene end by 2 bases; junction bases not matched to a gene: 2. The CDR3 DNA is TGTGCCTGGAGTGCACTAGCGGTCACAGATACGCAGTATTTT. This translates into CAWSALAVTDTQYF. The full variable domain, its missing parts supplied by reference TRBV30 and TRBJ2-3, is SQTIHQWPATLVQPVGSPLSLECTVEGTSNPNLYWYRQAAGRGLQLLFYSVGIGQISSEVPQNLSASRPQDRQFILSSKKLLLSDSGFYLCAWSALAVTDTQYFGPGTRLTVL.

Here the CDR3 DNA reads TGTGCCAGCAGTACCGGGGGGGGCAGGGTTGAGCAGTACTTC. Its translation is CASSTGGGRVEQYF. The genes are TRBV6-6 and TRBJ2-7; 8 nucleotides match TRBD2. The CDR3 has 14 amino acids. V shed 5 bases, J shed 7 bases, and the junction held 10 bases outside the gene matches. Germline loops: CDR1 MNHNY, CDR2 SVGAGI (reference sequence).

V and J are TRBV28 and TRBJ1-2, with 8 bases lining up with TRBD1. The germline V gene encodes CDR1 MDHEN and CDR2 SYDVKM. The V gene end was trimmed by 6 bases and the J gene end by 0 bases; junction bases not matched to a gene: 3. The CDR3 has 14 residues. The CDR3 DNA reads TGTGCCAGCAGGCAGGGGGCGGCTAACTATGGCTACACCTTC. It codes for CASRQGAANYGYTF.

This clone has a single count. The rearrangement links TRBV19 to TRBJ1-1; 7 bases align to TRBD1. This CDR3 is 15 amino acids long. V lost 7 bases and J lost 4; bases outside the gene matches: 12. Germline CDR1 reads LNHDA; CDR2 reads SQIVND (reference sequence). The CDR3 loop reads CASIDKGRGVTEAFF. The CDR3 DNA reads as TGTGCCAGTATTGATAAGGGCAGGGGGGTCACTGAAGCTTTCTTT. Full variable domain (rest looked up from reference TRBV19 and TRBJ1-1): DGGITQSPKYLFRKEGQNVTLSCEQNLNHDAMYWYRQDPGQGLRLIYYSQIVNDFQKGDIAEGYSVSREKKESFPLTVTSAQKNPTAFYLCASIDKGRGVTEAFFGQGTRLTVV.

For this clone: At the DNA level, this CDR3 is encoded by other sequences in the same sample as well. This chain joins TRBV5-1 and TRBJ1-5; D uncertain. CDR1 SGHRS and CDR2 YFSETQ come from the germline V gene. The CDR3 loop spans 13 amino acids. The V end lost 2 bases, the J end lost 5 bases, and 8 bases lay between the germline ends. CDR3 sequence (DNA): TGCGCCAGCAGCTTAGCTCCCGATCAGCCCCAGCATTTT. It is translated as CASSLAPDQPQHF.

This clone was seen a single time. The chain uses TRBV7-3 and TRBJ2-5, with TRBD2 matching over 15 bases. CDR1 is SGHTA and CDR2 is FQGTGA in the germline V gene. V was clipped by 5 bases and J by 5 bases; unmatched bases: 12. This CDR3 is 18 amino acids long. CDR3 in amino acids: CASSESPGLAGGRETQYF. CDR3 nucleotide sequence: TGTGCCAGCAGCGAATCTCCCGGACTAGCGGGGGGGCGTGAGACCCAGTACTTC.

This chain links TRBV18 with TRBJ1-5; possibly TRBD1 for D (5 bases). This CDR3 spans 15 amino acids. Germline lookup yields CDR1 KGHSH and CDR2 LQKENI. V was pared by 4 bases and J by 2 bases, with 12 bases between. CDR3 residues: CASSLAREGNQPQHF. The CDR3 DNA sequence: TGTGCCAGCTCACTGGCCAGGGAGGGCAATCAGCCCCAGCATTTT.

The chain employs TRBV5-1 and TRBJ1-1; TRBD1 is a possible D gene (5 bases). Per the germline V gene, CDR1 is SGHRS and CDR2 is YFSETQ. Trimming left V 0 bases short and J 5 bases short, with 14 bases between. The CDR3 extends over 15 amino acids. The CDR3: CASSLVGAAGTEAFF. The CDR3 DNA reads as TGCGCCAGCAGCTTGGTTGGCGCTGCAGGGACTGAAGCTTTCTTT.

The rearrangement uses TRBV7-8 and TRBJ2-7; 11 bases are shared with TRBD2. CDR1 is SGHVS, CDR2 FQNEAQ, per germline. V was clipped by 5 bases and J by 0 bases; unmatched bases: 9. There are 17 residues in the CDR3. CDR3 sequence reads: CASSPIAGTSGSYEQYF. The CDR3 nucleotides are TGTGCCAGCAGCCCGATTGCCGGGACTAGCGGCTCCTACGAGCAGTACTTC. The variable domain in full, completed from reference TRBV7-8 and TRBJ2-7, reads GAGVSQSPRYKVAKRGQDVALRCDPISGHVSLFWYQQALGQGPEFLTYFQNEAQLDKSGLPSDRFFAERPEGSVSTLKIQRTQQEDSAVYLCASSPIAGTSGSYEQYFGPGTRLTVT.